This passage covers 26 T cell receptor beta chains from one sample sequenced in a study of blood T cell repertoires in COVID-19. Method: immunoSEQ multiplex PCR; TCRdb's copy keeps in-frame clones and lacks some. The data contain about 280,000 clones, about 85% of them singletons. Sequencing was performed on PBMCs or T cells enriched from blood (not recorded which). These receptors originate from a woman aged 50 to 65 who had recovered from COVID-19.

This clone was detected a few times. Other nucleotide sequences in the sample specify the same CDR3. This chain uses TRBV30 with TRBJ1-5, with unresolved D. This CDR3 spans 13 amino acids. Trimming removed 1 base at V and 2 bases at J, with 6 bases between. Germline V gene sequence: CDR1 GTSNPN, CDR2 SVGIG (reference sequence). In nucleotides, the CDR3 is TGTGCCTGGAGTGGGCAGGGCAATCAGCCCCAGCATTTT. It encodes CAWSGQGNQPQHF.

This chain connects TRBV7-9 to TRBJ2-3; TRBD1 aligns across 8 bases. From germline, CDR1 is SEHNR and CDR2 FQNEAQ (reference sequence). This CDR3 is 16 amino acids long. Trimming cost V 6 bases and J 2 bases; bases outside gene matches: 10. CDR3 coding DNA: TGTGCCAGCAGGGGAACCGCAGGGGGCATCACAGATACGCAGTATTTT. This sequence encodes CASRGTAGGITDTQYF.

V gene TRBV20-1 combines with J gene TRBJ1-2, with 7 bases matching TRBD1. The CDR3 totals 15 residues. V gave up 3 bases and J gave up 1 base; unmatched junction bases: 8. The germline V gene has CDR1 DFQATT and CDR2 SNEGSKA (reference sequence). The CDR3 loop is CSASGGTASNYGYTF. In DNA form, the CDR3 reads TGCAGTGCTAGTGGGGGGACAGCCAGTAACTATGGCTACACCTTC.

In this sample, this clone turned up once. In nucleotides, the CDR3 is TGTGCCACCAGCAGAAGACAGGTTGTAACCTACAATGAGCAGTTCTTC. Translating gives CATSRRQVVTYNEQFF. The chain couples TRBV15 to TRBJ2-1, with D maybe TRBD1 (6 bases). Germline V gene data show CDR1 as LNHNV and CDR2 as YYDKDF (reference sequence). This CDR3 contains 16 residues. Trimming shortened V by 2 bases and J by 2 bases, and 13 bases separated the two germline ends.

This chain joins TRBV3-1 (or the pseudogene TRBV3-2) and TRBJ1-3, with D maybe TRBD1 (5 bases). The CDR3 spans 17 residues. Germline V gene data show CDR1 as LGHDT and CDR2 as YNNKEL (reference sequence). V was clipped by 2 bases and J by 0 bases, with 14 bases between them. This CDR3 reads CASSQLAGMASGNTIYF. CDR3 nucleotides: TGTGCCAGCAGCCAACTGGCAGGGATGGCCTCTGGAAACACCATATATTTT.

J is TRBJ2-3 and V is TRBV7-2; TRBD2 is a possible D gene (6 bases). Between the trimmed V and J ends, which lost 2 bases and 4 bases, there was a span of 16 bases. CDR1 and CDR2 (germline): SGHTA, FQGNSA. The CDR3 length is 16 residues. The CDR3 bases are TGTGCCAGCAGCTTAATTACCGGGAGTAGGGCAGATACGCAGTATTTT. Residues: CASSLITGSRADTQYF. The full variable domain, with the rest looked up from reference TRBV7-2 and TRBJ2-3, is GAGVSQSPSNKVTEKGKDVELRCDPISGHTALYWYRQSLGQGLEFLIYFQGNSAPDKSGLPSDRFSAERTGGSVSTLTIQRTQQEDSAVYLCASSLITGSRADTQYFGPGTRLTVL.

The chain has TRBV29-1 and TRBJ1-1, with D tentatively TRBD1 (6 bases). V lost 4 bases, J lost 7 bases, and 10 bases lay in between. The CDR3 consists of 11 residues. The germline V gene encodes CDR1 SQVTM and CDR2 ANQGSEA. The CDR3 nucleotides are TGCAGCGTTGTTGGACAGATTGAAGCTTTCTTT. It yields the protein CSVVGQIEAFF.

The chain recombines TRBV19 with TRBJ2-2; 7 nucleotides align to TRBD1. This CDR3 contains 14 residues. In germline, CDR1 is LNHDA, CDR2 SQIVND (reference sequence). Trimming cost V 7 bases and J 1 base; bases outside gene matches: 3. This CDR3 reads CASKGDRNTGELFF. In nucleotides, the CDR3 is TGTGCCAGTAAGGGGGACAGGAACACCGGGGAGCTGTTTTTT.

This chain joins TRBV5-1 and TRBJ1-1, with D maybe TRBD1 (6 bases). The germline gives CDR1 SGHRS, CDR2 YFSETQ. V shed 3 bases and J shed 1 base, with 13 bases lying between them. The CDR3 length is 15 residues. CDR3 DNA: TGCGCCAGCAGCTGGTACTCAGGGGAGAACACTGAAGCTTTCTTT. Amino acids: CASSWYSGENTEAFF.

This clone was counted between two and nine times. V usage is TRBV28 and J usage is TRBJ1-6; 9 bases are a match to TRBD1. Germline V CDR1 and CDR2: MDHEN, SYDVKM. Germline trimming cut 6 bases from V and 16 bases from J; bases unmatched to any gene: 13. The CDR3 is made up of 14 amino acids. CDR3 loop: CASRTPGQGGSLHF. In nucleotides, the CDR3 is TGTGCCAGCAGGACGCCGGGACAGGGTGGCTCTCTCCACTTT.

This clone has more than one count but fewer than ten. The rearrangement links TRBV14 to TRBJ2-1; 10 bases map to TRBD2. The CDR3 consists of 15 residues. In germline, CDR1 is SGHDN, CDR2 FVKESK. J was trimmed by 2 bases and V by 7 bases; bases with no gene match: 5. CDR3 coding DNA: TGTGCCAGCAACCTAGCGGGAGTTCCCTACAATGAGCAGTTCTTC. Its translation is CASNLAGVPYNEQFF.

The chain couples TRBV27 to TRBJ2-2; TRBD1 agrees at 9 bases. The germline gives CDR1 MNHEY, CDR2 SMNVEV (reference sequence). V shed 4 bases and J 2 bases; nucleotides not matched to a gene: 2. CDR3 length: 15 amino acids. In DNA, the CDR3 is TGTGCCAGCAGTTGGGACAGGGTAAACACCGGGGAGCTGTTTTTT. It yields the protein CASSWDRVNTGELFF.

This rearrangement joins TRBV9 to TRBJ2-7; 7 bases are a match to TRBD2. The junction had 9 bases not matched to a gene; V was cut back by 3 bases and J by 0 bases. The germline gives CDR1 SGDLS, CDR2 YYNGEE. The CDR3 runs 16 residues. The CDR3 region is CASSGGGGGGSYEQYF. CDR3 sequence (DNA): TGTGCCAGCAGCGGGGGAGGCGGCGGGGGCTCCTACGAGCAGTACTTC.

V gene TRBV7-3 combines with J gene TRBJ2-3, with 10 bases aligning to TRBD2. Trimming removed 0 bases from V and 4 bases from J; junction bases left unmatched: 10. This CDR3 contains 18 residues. CDR1 and CDR2 (germline): SGHTA, FQGTGA. In DNA form, the CDR3 reads TGTGCCAGCAGCTTAACCTCCCGGGCTAGCGGGGGTGCAGATACGCAGTATTTT. Protein product: CASSLTSRASGGADTQYF.

V and J are TRBV13 and TRBJ2-7; 9 bases agree with TRBD1. The CDR3 covers 15 residues. The V gene's germline CDR1 is PRHDT and CDR2 FYEKMQ (reference sequence). V lost 4 bases to trimming and J lost 2 bases; unmatched junction nucleotides: 6. The CDR3 loop is CASSSRTGDPYEQYF. CDR3 in DNA: TGTGCCAGCAGCTCACGGACAGGGGATCCCTACGAGCAGTACTTC.

V gene TRBV7-2 combines with J gene TRBJ2-5; D may be TRBD2 (5 bases). CDR1 SGHTA and CDR2 FQGNSA come from the germline V gene. The length of the CDR3 is 14 residues. V lost 1 base and J 3 bases, leaving 9 bases between the germline ends. DNA of the CDR3: TGTGCCAGCAGCTTAGAGGCCGGGAAAGAGACCCAGTACTTC. As protein: CASSLEAGKETQYF.

The gene calls are TRBV5-8 and TRBJ2-3, with TRBD1 matching over 8 bases. V shed 0 bases, J shed 1 base, and the junction held 4 bases outside the gene matches. The germline V gene encodes CDR1 SGHTS and CDR2 YDEGEE. CDR3 length equals 16 residues. The CDR3 sequence: CASSLAGQGGTDTQYF. The CDR3 DNA is TGTGCCAGCAGCTTGGCCGGACAGGGAGGCACAGATACGCAGTATTTT.

The rearrangement links TRBV24-1 to TRBJ2-2, with a tentative D call TRBD2 (5 bases). Per germline, CDR1 KGHDR and CDR2 SFDVKD. CDR3 length: 17 residues. The V gene lost 3 bases and the J gene lost 4 bases, with 17 bases spanning the gap. The CDR3 coding sequence is TGTGCCACCAGTGATCTTGAAGCCGGACTGATCACCGGGGAGCTGTTTTTT. This encodes CATSDLEAGLITGELFF.

This clone appeared a few times. The genes are TRBV5-1 and TRBJ1-1; D remains ambiguous. The CDR3 has 13 residues. Trimming pared 3 bases from V and 1 base from J, leaving 7 bases between. Germline CDR1 SGHRS, CDR2 YFSETQ. The CDR3 bases are TGCGCCAGCAGCTCAGGTCCGAACACTGAAGCTTTCTTT. This gives the protein CASSSGPNTEAFF.

The chain has TRBV2 and TRBJ2-5; the D is unclear. V was pared by 7 bases and J by 7 bases, with 16 bases between. The germline gives CDR1 SNHLY, CDR2 FYNNEI. The CDR3 is 13 amino acids. CDR3 loop: CASTRLLGSTQYF. The DNA of the CDR3 is TGTGCCAGCACTAGGCTACTCGGGTCGACCCAGTACTTC. Full variable domain (missing parts from reference TRBV2 and TRBJ2-5): EPEVTQTPSHQVTQMGQEVILRCVPISNHLYFYWYRQILGQKVEFLVSFYNNEISEKSEIFDDQFSVERPDGSNFTLKIRSTKLEDSAMYFCASTRLLGSTQYFGPGTRLLVL.

The V gene is TRBV28, the J gene TRBJ1-2; D uncertain. The CDR3 has 14 amino acids. The germline V and J ends were trimmed by 5 bases and 4 bases, with 14 bases remaining between them. Germline CDR1 reads MDHEN; CDR2 reads SYDVKM. The CDR3 DNA reads as TGTGCCAGCAGTCGCCTCGCGCGGGGCTATGGCTACACCTTC. Its protein product is CASSRLARGYGYTF.

V and J are TRBV9 and TRBJ1-4, with 7 bases that match TRBD1. V was clipped by 3 bases and J by 3 bases; unmatched bases: 2. The CDR3 covers 14 residues. CDR1 is SGDLS and CDR2 is YYNGEE in the germline V gene. CDR3 nucleotides: TGTGCCAGCAGCGGGGGACAGTCTAATGAAAAACTGTTTTTT. This encodes CASSGGQSNEKLFF.

The chain uses TRBV4-2 and TRBJ2-1; 7 bases align to TRBD2. The CDR3 totals 18 residues. Looked up from germline, CDR1 is LGHNA and CDR2 is YNFKEQ. V dropped 0 bases and J dropped 5; count of bases not matched to a gene: 13. The DNA of the CDR3 is TGTGCCAGCAGCCAAGATCTGTTTATTGGAGCGGGAAACAATGAGCAGTTCTTC. The encoded protein is CASSQDLFIGAGNNEQFF.

The table lists this clone with a few counts. The genes are TRBV30 and TRBJ1-4; D uncertain. Trimming stripped 2 bases from V and 5 bases from J, with 6 bases between. The CDR3 covers 12 residues. The germline gives CDR1 GTSNPN, CDR2 SVGIG (reference sequence). Here the CDR3 reads CAWSPSNEKLFF. The CDR3 DNA reads as TGTGCCTGGAGTCCCTCGAATGAAAAACTGTTTTTT.

This clone appeared a single time. The J gene is TRBJ2-3, the V gene TRBV5-6, with D possibly being TRBD1 (5 bases). The CDR3 consists of 15 residues. Germline loops: CDR1 SGHDT, CDR2 YYEEEE. V lost 0 bases to trimming and J lost 5 bases, with 13 bases between them. CDR3 nucleotides: TGTGCCAGCAGCTTGGGGCCAGGGTTTGGAGATACGCAGTATTTT. This encodes CASSLGPGFGDTQYF.

The chain couples TRBV19 to TRBJ1-2; 7 bases are shared with TRBD1. The germline V gene has CDR1 LNHDA and CDR2 SQIVND (reference sequence). The V segment lost 7 bases and the J segment 4 bases; nucleotides outside the gene matches: 6. There are 13 residues in the CDR3. The CDR3 nucleotides are TGTGCCAGTAAGGGGGGACAGTTCTATGGCTACACCTTC. It encodes CASKGGQFYGYTF.